The next 18 T cell receptor beta chains were all read from a single sample in a study of human T cells and chemical hapten exposure. This sample's time point: patch test 3, about 24 weeks after DPC sensitization. Treatment described: therapeutic diphenylcyclopropenone sensitization with weekly scalp DPC. MiXCR, applied by TCRdb to the RACE reads, yields one record per CDR3 protein. The sample lists 150,000 to 200,000 distinct CDR3 sequences; 28% were seen once. Sequenced material: whole blood, taken in connection with sensitization to the hapten diphenylcyclopropenone (DPC). The origin of the receptors is a woman aged 18-30 years with alopecia areata. Some clones in this sample may be carry-over from other donors' samples.

In its sample, this clonotype was seen a few times. The chain couples TRBV20-1 to TRBJ2-1; tentatively, D is TRBD1 (6 bases). Germline assignment: CDR1 DFQATT and CDR2 SNEGSKA (reference sequence). V lost 8 bases and J 9 bases, leaving 20 bases between the germline ends. This CDR3 region has 13 residues. CDR3 loop: CSYRDRVQGEQFF. CDR3 coding DNA: TGCAGTTACCGGGACCGCGTACAGGGTGAGCAGTTCTTC.

This clonotype has a handful of counts. V and J are TRBV29-1 and TRBJ2-3, with D possibly TRBD2 on 5 matching bases. CDR3 length: 13 amino acids. Germline V gene data show CDR1 as SQVTM and CDR2 as ANQGSEA. V gave up 4 bases and J gave up 4 bases, with 12 bases separating them. The CDR3 nucleotides read TGCAGCGTTGTCGAGGGTATGGCAGATACGCAGTATTTT. This codes for CSVVEGMADTQYF.

This clonotype was observed a handful of times. The chain is built from TRBV20-1 and TRBJ2-4; possible D gene TRBD1, 6 bases. Per the germline V gene, CDR1 is DFQATT and CDR2 is SNEGSKA (reference sequence). Trimming pared 3 bases from V and 6 bases from J, leaving 15 bases between. This CDR3 comprises 14 residues. CDR3 sequence (DNA): TGCAGTGCTAGCCCCCCGGACAGAACAAACATTCAGTACTTC. Encoded protein: CSASPPDRTNIQYF.

A few counts support this clonotype. This sequence joins TRBV5-4 and TRBJ2-4; TRBD1 or TRBD2 may be the D gene (5 bases each). Germline-derived CDR1 and CDR2 are SGHNT and YYREEE (reference sequence). V was trimmed by 4 bases and J by 3 bases, leaving 11 bases between them. This CDR3 is built from 14 residues. The CDR3 DNA reads TGTGCCAGCAGCGTGGGGGACCACAAAAACATTCAGTACTTC. This sequence encodes CASSVGDHKNIQYF.

The chain links TRBV18 to TRBJ2-7, with TRBD2 matching 10 bases. The CDR3 is made up of 16 amino acids. The germline gives CDR1 KGHSH, CDR2 LQKENI. V shed 1 base and J 0 bases; nucleotides not matched to a gene: 3. CDR3 sequence reads: CASSPRLAGVSYEQYF. The CDR3 region has the DNA TGTGCCAGCTCACCACGACTAGCGGGCGTCTCCTACGAGCAGTACTTC. Supplemented by reference TRBV18 and TRBJ2-7, the full variable domain reads NAGVMQNPRHLVRRRGQEARLRCSPMKGHSHVYWYRQLPEEGLKFMVYLQKENIIDESGMPKERFSAEFPKEGPSILRIQQVVRGDSAAYFCASSPRLAGVSYEQYFGPGTRLTVT.

The rearrangement uses TRBV19 and TRBJ2-2; 11 positions match TRBD2. V dropped 0 bases and J dropped 4; count of bases not matched to a gene: 13. The CDR3 totals 20 residues. The V gene's germline CDR1 is LNHDA and CDR2 SQIVND (reference sequence). CDR3 DNA: TGTGCCAGTAGTATAGATTCCCTAGCGGGAGGTCTGGTCCCCACCGGGGAGCTGTTTTTT. Translated: CASSIDSLAGGLVPTGELFF.

The J gene is TRBJ2-5, the V gene TRBV7-2, with D tentatively TRBD2 (7 bases). The CDR3 has 15 residues. Trimming pared 2 bases from V and 2 bases from J, leaving 12 bases between. Germline CDR1 is SGHTA and CDR2 is FQGNSA. DNA of the CDR3: TGTGCCAGCAGCTTAAGGCGGGGGCAACAAGAGACCCAGTACTTC. It translates to CASSLRRGQQETQYF.

This clonotype was recorded at least ten times. The chain links TRBV29-1 to TRBJ2-1; D unresolved. V lost 4 bases and J lost 3, with 10 bases in between. Germline V lookup: CDR1 SQVTM, CDR2 ANQGSEA. This CDR3 spans 13 amino acids. This chain's CDR3 is CSVGVSDYNEQFF. The CDR3 region has the DNA TGCAGCGTTGGGGTGTCGGACTACAATGAGCAGTTCTTC.

In its sample, this clonotype was seen a few times. This rearrangement joins TRBV5-6 to TRBJ2-3; D not certain. V lost 3 bases, J lost 6 bases, and 5 bases lay in between. CDR3 length equals 11 residues. Germline V gene data show CDR1 as SGHDT and CDR2 as YYEEEE. CDR3 sequence (DNA): TGTGCCAGCAGCTACGGGGATACGCAGTATTTT. Its translation: CASSYGDTQYF.

The chain links TRBV5-6 to TRBJ1-1; possible D gene TRBD1, 5 bases. Trimming pared 3 bases from V and 5 bases from J, leaving 26 bases between. The CDR3 contains 18 residues. The germline V gene encodes CDR1 SGHDT and CDR2 YYEEEE. The CDR3 sequence is CASSSTAGSAVRGTEAFF. As DNA, the CDR3 is TGTGCCAGCAGCTCAACAGCAGGCTCAGCGGTAAGGGGAACTGAAGCTTTCTTT.

The genes are TRBV4-1 and TRBJ2-3, with 10 bases matching TRBD2. The junction had 11 bases not matched to a gene; V was cut back by 0 bases and J by 2 bases. The germline V gene encodes CDR1 MGHRA and CDR2 YSYEKL. The length of the CDR3 is 19 residues. This chain's CDR3 is CASSQDFGLAGAYTDTQYF. The CDR3 region has the DNA TGCGCCAGCAGCCAAGATTTCGGTCTAGCGGGGGCCTACACAGATACGCAGTATTTT.

This clonotype has a handful of counts. This chain uses TRBV27 with TRBJ2-7; D is possibly TRBD1 or TRBD2 (5 bases each). The CDR3 runs to 13 residues. Germline V gene sequence: CDR1 MNHEY, CDR2 SMNVEV (reference sequence). Trimming stripped 3 bases from V and 0 bases from J, with 6 bases between. The CDR3 DNA is TGTGCCAGCAGTTTGAGGGGCTCCTACGAGCAGTACTTC. Residues: CASSLRGSYEQYF.

The chain combines TRBV4-2 with TRBJ2-3; D may be TRBD2 (6 bases). The germline V gene has CDR1 LGHNA and CDR2 YNFKEQ. The CDR3 is 17 residues long. V gave up 1 base and J gave up 2 bases, with 16 bases separating them. The CDR3 loop is CASSQVHIADSTDTQYF. CDR3 in DNA: TGTGCCAGCAGCCAAGTCCACATAGCGGACTCCACAGATACGCAGTATTTT.

At least ten counts were recorded for this clonotype. The genes are TRBV28 and TRBJ2-7; tentatively, D is TRBD2 (5 bases). Trimming left V 10 bases short and J 3 bases short, with 7 bases between. CDR3 length: 10 residues. Germline V gene data show CDR1 as MDHEN and CDR2 as SYDVKM. This CDR3 is CATRDYEQYF. CDR3 DNA: TGTGCCACCCGGGACTACGAGCAGTACTTC.

The V gene is TRBV9, the J gene TRBJ2-2; a weak D match, TRBD1 (6 bases). The germline V gene encodes CDR1 SGDLS and CDR2 YYNGEE. V was clipped by 0 bases and J by 7 bases, with 19 bases between them. The CDR3 covers 17 residues. The CDR3 nucleotides read TGTGCCAGCAGCGTAGGTTACAGGGAAATGAGCATCGGGGAGCTGTTTTTT. Translated: CASSVGYREMSIGELFF.

The V call is TRBV30, the J call TRBJ2-6; D tentatively fits TRBD1 or TRBD2 (5 bases each). V lost 2 bases, J lost 2 bases, and 7 bases lay in between. The germline V gene has CDR1 GTSNPN and CDR2 SVGIG (reference sequence). This CDR3 is built from 14 residues. CDR3 coding DNA: TGTGCCTGGAGTTTGGGGGCTGGGGCCAACGTCCTGACTTTC. It specifies CAWSLGAGANVLTF.

The chain uses TRBV6-2 or TRBV6-3 and TRBJ2-1; the D is unclear. Germline V CDR1 and CDR2: MNHEY, SVGEGT. Trimming took 2 bases from V and 10 from J, leaving 6 bases between them. CDR3 length: 11 amino acids. The CDR3 sequence is CASSYPREQFF. CDR3 DNA sequence: TGTGCCAGCAGTTACCCCCGGGAGCAGTTCTTC.

The chain links TRBV4-1 to TRBJ2-1, with D maybe TRBD1 (5 bases). V lost 4 bases to trimming and J lost 3 bases, with 19 bases between them. Germline loops: CDR1 MGHRA, CDR2 YSYEKL. CDR3 length: 17 residues. The CDR3, as DNA: TGCGCCAGCAGCCTCAGCGTAGTAGGGGTAGGCTACAATGAGCAGTTCTTC. Encoded protein: CASSLSVVGVGYNEQFF.